Detailed here is one T cell receptor (beta chain). The table lists this clonotype with a few counts. Its antigen specificity is not known. No base quality information exists; no much larger clone differs at one position. The library came from 5' RACE. Sequencer: NextSeq 500. Unique molecular identifiers were attached to individual cDNA molecules in the TCR library protocol so that sequencing error and PCR bias could be corrected. TCR alpha and beta chains were both sequenced, and the abundances of alpha and beta sequences in each sample were closely correlated with each other. Concerning the study's data processing: V gene, J gene and CDR3 annotation of TCR sequences was performed with Decombinator V4. Expanded TCRs were defined as changing significantly between any two time points under a Poisson model with p below 0.0001. Abundances of TCRs were expressed as counts per million after normalisation to the total number of TCRs sequenced in each sample. MAIT TCRs were defined by TRAV1-2 paired with TRAJ12, TRAJ20 or TRAJ33, and iNKT TCRs by TRAV10 paired with TRAJ18. VDJdb, accessed on 1 November 2021, was searched for TCRs annotated for CMV, EBV and SARS-CoV-2, and TCRs annotated for more than one antigen were excluded. TCRdb handled the public reads itself, with Q25 trimming in fastp and clone calling in MiXCR, and kept productive beta chains. Every distinct CDR3 protein forms one entry, paired with its most common genes and DNA. In this record, the V and J calls reflect TCRdb's handling and not the investigators' own analysis. The sample table records 83,000 or so distinct CDR3 sequences; about 10% of these occur just once. The top ten clones comprise 8% to 10% of the sample.

CDR1 is given as SGHAT and CDR2 as FQNNGV, both from the germline V gene. From the cysteine through the phenylalanine, the CDR3 covers 14 amino acids. Only the CDR3 region is kept as DNA, spanning 42 bases read in frame from base 1. V lost 5 bases and J lost 5 bases; the stretch between them is 13 bases long. The sample originates from a study of early T cells in non-severe SARS-CoV-2 infection (dated by TCRdb to the early 2020s). Concerning the study at large: Bulk RNA from unsorted whole blood was used for TCR sequencing, so alpha and beta chains could not be paired. Overall results and qualifications from the work: VDJdb matching was skewed toward anti-spike CD8 responses, so virus-specific expansions were likely underestimated and private and CD4 specificities were missed.

This was a case-control study nested in a cohort of healthcare workers in London, UK, who had nasopharyngeal swab PCR tests and blood samples taken every week. Healthcare workers were recruited during the week of the UK lockdown, between 23 and 31 March 2020, and followed weekly for up to about 15 weeks. The material sequenced was whole blood, taken at baseline. The rearranged chain carries TRBV11-2 and TRBJ2-1; the D segment cannot be called with confidence. The receptor's source is an adult who was a healthcare worker with PCR-confirmed SARS-CoV-2 infection or an uninfected control (not recorded which). The CDR3 loop reads CASSPTASHNEQFF. Here is the DNA: TGTGCCAGCAGCCCGACTGCCTCACACAATGAGCAGTTCTTC. Reference TRBV11-2 and TRBJ2-1 genes cover what lies past the CDR3, so the full variable domain is EAGVAQSPRYKIIEKRQSVAFWCNPISGHATLYWYQQILGQGPKLLIQFQNNGVVDDSQLPKDRFSAERLKGVDSTLKIQPAKLEDSAVYLCASSPTASHNEQFFGPGTRLTVL.